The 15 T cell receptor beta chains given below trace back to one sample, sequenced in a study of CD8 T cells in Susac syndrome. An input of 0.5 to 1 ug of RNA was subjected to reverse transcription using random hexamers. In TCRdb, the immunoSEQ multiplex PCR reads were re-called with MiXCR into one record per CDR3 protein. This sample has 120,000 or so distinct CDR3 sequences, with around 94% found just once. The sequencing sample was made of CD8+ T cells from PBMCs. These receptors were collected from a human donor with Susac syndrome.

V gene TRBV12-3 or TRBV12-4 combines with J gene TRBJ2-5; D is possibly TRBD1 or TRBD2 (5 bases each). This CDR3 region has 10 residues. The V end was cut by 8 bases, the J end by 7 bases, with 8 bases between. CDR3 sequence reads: CASGGGTQYF. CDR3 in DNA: TGTGCCAGCGGGGGTGGGACCCAGTACTTC.

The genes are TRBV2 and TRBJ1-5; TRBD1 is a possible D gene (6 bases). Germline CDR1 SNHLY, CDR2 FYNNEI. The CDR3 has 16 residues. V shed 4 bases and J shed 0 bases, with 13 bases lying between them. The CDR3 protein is CASSGRDIYSNQPQHF. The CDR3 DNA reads TGTGCCAGCAGTGGCCGGGACATCTATAGCAATCAGCCCCAGCATTTT. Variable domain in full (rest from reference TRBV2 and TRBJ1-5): EPEVTQTPSHQVTQMGQEVILRCVPISNHLYFYWYRQILGQKVEFLVSFYNNEISEKSEIFDDQFSVERPDGSNFTLKIRSTKLEDSAMYFCASSGRDIYSNQPQHFGDGTRLSIL.

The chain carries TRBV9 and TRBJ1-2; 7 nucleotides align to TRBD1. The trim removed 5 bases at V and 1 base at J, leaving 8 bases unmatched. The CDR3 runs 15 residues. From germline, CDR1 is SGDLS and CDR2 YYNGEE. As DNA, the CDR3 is TGTGCCAGCAGGGGGATGACAGGGAATAACTATGGCTACACCTTC. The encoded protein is CASRGMTGNNYGYTF.

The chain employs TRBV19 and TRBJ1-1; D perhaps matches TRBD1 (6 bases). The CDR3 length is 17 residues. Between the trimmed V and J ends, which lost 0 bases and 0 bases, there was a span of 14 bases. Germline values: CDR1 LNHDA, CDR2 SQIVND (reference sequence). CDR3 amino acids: CASSIEIQGIMNTEAFF. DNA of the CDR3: TGTGCCAGTAGTATAGAGATCCAGGGGATCATGAACACTGAAGCTTTCTTT. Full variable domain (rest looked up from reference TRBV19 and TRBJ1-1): DGGITQSPKYLFRKEGQNVTLSCEQNLNHDAMYWYRQDPGQGLRLIYYSQIVNDFQKGDIAEGYSVSREKKESFPLTVTSAQKNPTAFYLCASSIEIQGIMNTEAFFGQGTRLTVV.

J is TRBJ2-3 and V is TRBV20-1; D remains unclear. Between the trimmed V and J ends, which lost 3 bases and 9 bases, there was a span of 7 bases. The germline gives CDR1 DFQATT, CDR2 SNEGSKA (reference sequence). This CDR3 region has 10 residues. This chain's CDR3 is CSASMETQYF. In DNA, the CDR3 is TGCAGTGCTAGTATGGAAACGCAGTATTTT.

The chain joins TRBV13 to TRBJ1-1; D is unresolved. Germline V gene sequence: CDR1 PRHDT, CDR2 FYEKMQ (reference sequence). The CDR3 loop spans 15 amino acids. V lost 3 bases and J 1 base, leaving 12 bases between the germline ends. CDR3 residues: CASSFPRTGNTEAFF. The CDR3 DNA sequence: TGTGCCAGCAGCTTTCCCCGGACGGGGAACACTGAAGCTTTCTTT. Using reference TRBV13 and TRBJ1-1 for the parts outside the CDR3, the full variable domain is AAGVIQSPRHLIKEKRETATLKCYPIPRHDTVYWYQQGPGQDPQFLISFYEKMQSDKGSIPDRFSAQQFSDYHSELNMSSLELGDSALYFCASSFPRTGNTEAFFGQGTRLTVV.

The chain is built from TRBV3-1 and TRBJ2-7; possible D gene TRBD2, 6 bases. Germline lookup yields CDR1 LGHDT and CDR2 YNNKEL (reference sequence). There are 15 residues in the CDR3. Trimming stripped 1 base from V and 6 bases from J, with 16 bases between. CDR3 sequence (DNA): TGTGCCAGCAGCCAAGTGGGCGGGGAAATTGGCGAGCAGTACTTC. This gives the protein CASSQVGGEIGEQYF.

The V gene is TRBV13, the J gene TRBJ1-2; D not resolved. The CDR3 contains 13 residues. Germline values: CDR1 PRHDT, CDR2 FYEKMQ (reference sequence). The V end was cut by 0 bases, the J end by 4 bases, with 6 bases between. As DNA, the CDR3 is TGTGCCAGCAGCTTAGGACAGCTCTATGGCTACACCTTC. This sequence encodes CASSLGQLYGYTF.

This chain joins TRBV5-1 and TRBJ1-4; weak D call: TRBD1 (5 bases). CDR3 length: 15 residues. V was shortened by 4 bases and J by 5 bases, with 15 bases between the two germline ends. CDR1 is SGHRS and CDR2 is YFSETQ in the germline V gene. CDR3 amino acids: CASSPGLSFNEKLFF. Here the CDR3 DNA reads TGCGCCAGCAGCCCGGGACTTTCCTTCAATGAAAAACTGTTTTTT.

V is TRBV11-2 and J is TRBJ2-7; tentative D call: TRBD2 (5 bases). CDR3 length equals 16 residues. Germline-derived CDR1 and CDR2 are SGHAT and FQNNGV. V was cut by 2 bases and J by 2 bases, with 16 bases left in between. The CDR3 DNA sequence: TGTGCCAGCAGCTTATGGATCGAGACTAACGCCTACGAGCAGTACTTC. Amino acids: CASSLWIETNAYEQYF.

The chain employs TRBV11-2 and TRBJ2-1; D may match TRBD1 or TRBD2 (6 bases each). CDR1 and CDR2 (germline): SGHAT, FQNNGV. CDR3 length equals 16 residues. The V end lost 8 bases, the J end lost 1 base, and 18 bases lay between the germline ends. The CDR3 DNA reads TGTGCCAGCCTCGGGAAGGCGGGACATTCCTACAATGAGCAGTTCTTC. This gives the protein CASLGKAGHSYNEQFF.

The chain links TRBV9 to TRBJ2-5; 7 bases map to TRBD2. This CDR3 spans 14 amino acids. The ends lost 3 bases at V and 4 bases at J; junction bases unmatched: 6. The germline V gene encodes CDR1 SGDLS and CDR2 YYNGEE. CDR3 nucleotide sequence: TGTGCCAGCAGCGGCGGGGGATCCGGAGAGACCCAGTACTTC. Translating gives CASSGGGSGETQYF.

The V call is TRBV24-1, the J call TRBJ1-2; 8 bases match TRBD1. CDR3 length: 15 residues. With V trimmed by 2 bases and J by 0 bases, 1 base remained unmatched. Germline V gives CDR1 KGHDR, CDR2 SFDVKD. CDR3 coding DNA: TGTGCCACCAGTGATTCGGACAGGGCTAACTATGGCTACACCTTC. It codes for CATSDSDRANYGYTF.

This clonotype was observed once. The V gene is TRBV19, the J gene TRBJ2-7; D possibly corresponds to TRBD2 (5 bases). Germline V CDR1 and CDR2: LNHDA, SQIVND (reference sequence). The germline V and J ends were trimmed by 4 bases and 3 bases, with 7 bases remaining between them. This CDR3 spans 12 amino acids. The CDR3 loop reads CASSTGNYEQYF. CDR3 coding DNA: TGTGCCAGTAGTACGGGGAACTACGAGCAGTACTTC.

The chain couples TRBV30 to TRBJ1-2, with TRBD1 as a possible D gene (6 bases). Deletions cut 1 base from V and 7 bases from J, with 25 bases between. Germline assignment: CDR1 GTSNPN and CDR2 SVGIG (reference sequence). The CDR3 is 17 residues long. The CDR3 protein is CAWSDSLGQTPSGGYTF. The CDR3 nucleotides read TGTGCCTGGAGTGACTCTCTGGGACAAACTCCCTCGGGTGGCTACACCTTC.